A single sample gave rise to the 16 T cell receptor beta chains below, sequenced in a study of TIL therapy for anti-PD-1-resistant metastatic lung cancer. This was the immunoSEQ v3 assay. TCRdb's table, derived via immunoSEQ multiplex PCR, lists solely in-frame clones and lacks some. The table has just over 20,000 clones, about 79% seen once. The time point: pre-treatment sample, taken before nivolumab and TIL therapy. The sequencing here drew on blood, taken at baseline. The origin of the receptors is a person aged 25-85 years with non-small cell lung cancer.

This clone was observed a single time. This rearrangement joins TRBV19 to TRBJ1-2; the D is unclear. The length of the CDR3 is 14 residues. The germline V gene has CDR1 LNHDA and CDR2 SQIVND (reference sequence). V gave up 7 bases and J gave up 4 bases, with 16 bases separating them. The CDR3 is CASKSQNSIYGYTF. In DNA, the CDR3 is TGTGCCAGTAAATCACAGAATAGCATCTATGGCTACACCTTC.

This clone has only a few counts. J is TRBJ2-1 and V is TRBV7-8; 8 bases line up with TRBD2. Germline CDR1 SGHVS, CDR2 FQNEAQ. Trimming took 6 bases from V and 4 from J; bases not matched to a gene: 11. CDR3 size: 16 residues. The CDR3 region has the DNA TGTGCCAGCAGTCTAGCTGCGGGAGGAGGGTACAATGAGCAGTTCTTC. Protein sequence: CASSLAAGGGYNEQFF.

The chain uses TRBV29-1 and TRBJ2-7; maybe TRBD2 (6 bases). This CDR3 is built from 13 residues. The V gene lost 7 bases and the J gene lost 0 bases, with 13 bases spanning the gap. Germline V gives CDR1 SQVTM, CDR2 ANQGSEA. Written as DNA, the CDR3 is TGCAGCGCCGTGGACGGGAGCTCCTACGAGCAGTACTTC. It translates to CSAVDGSSYEQYF.

The chain has TRBV27 and TRBJ2-2; TRBD2 matches at 14 bases. Germline CDR1 is MNHEY and CDR2 is SMNVEV (reference sequence). This CDR3 spans 17 amino acids. After removal of 2 bases from V and 4 bases from J, the junction contained 3 bases not matched to a gene. The CDR3 DNA sequence: TGTGCCAGCAGTTTACGACTAGCGGGGGGGCGCACCGGGGAGCTGTTTTTT. It encodes CASSLRLAGGRTGELFF.

The chain employs TRBV7-9 and TRBJ1-4, with a possible D match to TRBD1 (6 bases). The CDR3 runs to 16 residues. CDR1 SEHNR and CDR2 FQNEAQ come from the germline V gene (reference sequence). V was trimmed by 4 bases and J by 1 base, leaving 13 bases between them. As DNA, the CDR3 is TGTGCCAGCAGCTGGCTACCGGGACAAACTAATGAAAAACTGTTTTTT. Translating it yields CASSWLPGQTNEKLFF.

The chain uses TRBV5-8 and TRBJ1-1; 7 positions agree with TRBD1. This CDR3 has 15 residues. Germline V gene data show CDR1 as SGHTS and CDR2 as YDEGEE. V shed 4 bases, J shed 2 bases, and the junction held 8 bases outside the gene matches. CDR3 sequence (DNA): TGTGCCAGCAGCAGGGGACAGTCTCCAAACACTGAAGCTTTCTTT. This sequence encodes CASSRGQSPNTEAFF. The complete variable domain, with remaining parts taken from reference TRBV5-8 and TRBJ1-1, reads EAGVTQSPTHLIKTRGQQATLRCSPISGHTSVYWYQQALGLGLQFLLWYDEGEERNRGNFPPRFSGRQFPNYSSELNVNALELEDSALYLCASSRGQSPNTEAFFGQGTRLTVV.

This rearrangement joins TRBV27 to TRBJ2-5; 7 positions agree with TRBD2. From germline, CDR1 is MNHEY and CDR2 SMNVEV (reference sequence). V shed 6 bases and J 6 bases; nucleotides not matched to a gene: 16. The CDR3 runs to 16 residues. As DNA, the CDR3 is TGTGCCAGCAGCCGAGGCACTAGCGACGGGCTCCAGACCCAGTACTTC. Translation: CASSRGTSDGLQTQYF.

The chain recombines TRBV4-3 with TRBJ2-7; 10 bases map to TRBD2. V lost 0 bases and J lost 4; bases outside the gene matches: 6. There are 16 residues in the CDR3. Germline V CDR1 and CDR2: LGHNA, YSLEER. The CDR3 bases are TGCGCCAGCAGCCAAGAGGTCAGCGGGGGGGATTACGAGCAGTACTTC. Encoded protein: CASSQEVSGGDYEQYF.

The V call is TRBV28, the J call TRBJ2-3, with 14 nucleotides matching TRBD2. CDR1 is MDHEN, CDR2 SYDVKM, per germline. V lost 10 bases to trimming and J lost 4 bases; unmatched junction nucleotides: 7. CDR3 length equals 15 residues. DNA for the CDR3: TGTGCCACCGCCCTGACTAGCGGGAGGGCAGATACGCAGTATTTT. Amino acid sequence: CATALTSGRADTQYF.

The chain joins TRBV27 to TRBJ2-1; 13 nucleotides line up with TRBD2. V shed 5 bases, J shed 1 base, and the junction held 5 bases outside the gene matches. Germline assignment: CDR1 MNHEY and CDR2 SMNVEV (reference sequence). This CDR3 comprises 17 residues. CDR3 nucleotide sequence: TGTGCCAGCAGTCCACGGACTAGCGGGAGTTCCTACAATGAGCAGTTCTTC. This encodes CASSPRTSGSSYNEQFF.

The J gene is TRBJ2-7, the V gene TRBV29-1; 9 bases are a match to TRBD1. CDR1 and CDR2 (germline): SQVTM, ANQGSEA. The CDR3 consists of 15 residues. The trim removed 4 bases at V and 3 bases at J, leaving 10 bases unmatched. The CDR3 spells CSVGVTGGPYYEQYF. CDR3 nucleotide sequence: TGCAGCGTTGGGGTTACAGGGGGCCCTTACTACGAGCAGTACTTC.

V is TRBV16 and J is TRBJ2-5; no reliable D call. CDR3 length equals 14 residues. Trimming pared 0 bases from V and 1 base from J, leaving 6 bases between. Germline CDR1 reads KGHSY; CDR2 reads FQNENV. CDR3 nucleotides: TGTGCCAGCAGCCAATCCCCTCTCCAAGAGACCCAGTACTTC. This encodes CASSQSPLQETQYF.

This chain uses TRBV4-3 with TRBJ1-5, with D hard to call. Germline V gene sequence: CDR1 LGHNA, CDR2 YSLEER. The CDR3 sequence is 14 residues long. Deletions cut 0 bases from V and 3 bases from J, with 6 bases between. CDR3 protein: CASSQDGLNQPQHF. CDR3 coding DNA: TGCGCCAGCAGCCAAGACGGTCTCAATCAGCCCCAGCATTTT.

The genes are TRBV6-5 and TRBJ2-7, with TRBD1 matching 8 bases. Germline CDR1 MNHEY, CDR2 SVGAGI. The CDR3 is made up of 14 amino acids. Unmatched junction bases numbered 5, after V lost 5 bases and J lost 2 bases. In DNA, the CDR3 is TGTGCCAGCAGTCCCCTGGACAGGGCCTACGAGCAGTACTTC. Its protein is CASSPLDRAYEQYF.

The CDR3 reads CASSETGTGFSQTQYF. The CDR3 DNA reads as TGTGCCAGCAGCGAAACCGGGACAGGGTTTAGTCAGACCCAGTACTTC. J is TRBJ2-5 and V is TRBV21-1; TRBD1, the table's D call, was not compared with the DNA. TRBV21-1 is listed as a pseudogene. This CDR3 contains 16 residues.

The chain's CDR3 is CASKQGSSYEQYF. CDR3 sequence (DNA): TGTGCCAGCAAACAGGGGAGCTCCTACGAGCAGTACTTC. The V call is TRBV6-6, the J call TRBJ2-7; the match to TRBD1 covers 7 bases. CDR3 length equals 13 residues. J lost 0 bases, V lost 7 bases, and 3 bases had no gene match. Germline CDR1 and CDR2: MNHNY and SVGAGI (reference sequence).